The next 25 T cell receptor beta chains were all read from a single sample in a study of naive and memory T cell subsets. Both TRBC1 and TRBC2 were covered by a beta constant-region primer of two equimolar oligonucleotides. Each CDR3 protein is one row after TCRdb ran MiXCR on the UMI-ligation and nested PCR reads. This sample has 84,000 or so distinct CDR3 sequences, with 7% to 7.5% found just once. Material: central memory CD4+ T cells from blood. The source is a human donor in good health.

This clonotype was counted many times. The rearrangement uses TRBV29-1 and TRBJ2-2; 14 bases agree with TRBD2. V lost 7 bases, J lost 6 bases, and 7 bases stayed unmatched. Per germline, CDR1 SQVTM and CDR2 ANQGSEA. The CDR3 spans 15 residues. The chain's CDR3 is CSAKAGLAGAGELFF. The CDR3 nucleotides are TGCAGCGCCAAGGCGGGACTAGCGGGGGCCGGGGAGCTGTTTTTT.

This clonotype appeared many times. This rearrangement joins TRBV5-1 to TRBJ1-3; maybe TRBD1 (6 bases). CDR3 size: 15 residues. Per the germline V gene, CDR1 is SGHRS and CDR2 is YFSETQ. V was pared by 4 bases and J by 2 bases, with 13 bases between. CDR3: CASSPDSSAGNTIYF. CDR3 bases: TGCGCCAGCAGCCCGGACAGTAGCGCTGGAAACACCATATATTTT.

This clonotype was seen ten or more times. The V gene is TRBV24-1, the J gene TRBJ1-2, with no clear D. This CDR3 spans 13 amino acids. Germline V gene lookup returns CDR1 KGHDR and CDR2 SFDVKD. V dropped 7 bases and J dropped 0 bases, with 8 bases sitting between them. The CDR3 DNA is TGTGCCACCAGCAAGTTCCCTAACTATGGCTACACCTTC. Translation: CATSKFPNYGYTF.

This clonotype was picked up many times. The chain links TRBV12-3 or TRBV12-4 to TRBJ2-7; D possibly matches TRBD1 or TRBD2 (5 bases each). The CDR3 has 15 amino acids. Between the trimmed V and J ends, which lost 1 base and 1 base, there was a span of 11 bases. The CDR3 nucleotides read TGTGCCAGCAGTTTAGTAGGGGACGGGTCCTACGAGCAGTACTTC. This sequence encodes CASSLVGDGSYEQYF.

A few counts support this clonotype. The chain couples TRBV2 to TRBJ2-7; unclear D gene. Trimming took 8 bases from V and 3 from J, leaving 8 bases between them. The length of the CDR3 is 11 residues. CDR1 and CDR2 (germline): SNHLY, FYNNEI. The CDR3 is CASASHYEQYF. The CDR3 nucleotides read TGTGCCAGCGCCTCCCACTACGAGCAGTACTTC.

This clonotype turned up a few times. The rearrangement links TRBV7-2 to TRBJ2-1, with unresolved D. This CDR3 is built from 14 residues. Per germline, CDR1 SGHTA and CDR2 FQGNSA. Trimming took off 5 bases at V and 7 bases at J, with 15 bases between the two ends. The CDR3 nucleotides are TGTGCCAGCAGCCCCCCCCCCAGTTTAAATGAGCAGTTCTTC. Translating it yields CASSPPPSLNEQFF.

This clonotype was recorded at least ten times. The V call is TRBV18, the J call TRBJ1-2; D gene uncertain. V dropped 3 bases and J dropped 4 bases, with 12 bases sitting between them. There are 14 residues in the CDR3. Germline V CDR1 and CDR2: KGHSH, LQKENI. The CDR3 is CASSPALQRYGYTF. The CDR3 nucleotides read TGTGCCAGCTCACCTGCGTTACAGCGCTATGGCTACACCTTC. Based on the CDR3 plus reference TRBV18 and TRBJ1-2, the full variable domain is NAGVMQNPRHLVRRRGQEARLRCSPMKGHSHVYWYRQLPEEGLKFMVYLQKENIIDESGMPKERFSAEFPKEGPSILRIQQVVRGDSAAYFCASSPALQRYGYTFGSGTRLTVV.

This chain connects TRBV4-2 to TRBJ2-3, with TRBD2 matching 8 bases. CDR1 is LGHNA, CDR2 YNFKEQ, per germline. The CDR3 covers 17 residues. Trimming took 3 bases from V and 2 from J; bases not matched to a gene: 10. CDR3 sequence (DNA): TGTGCCAGCAGCCAGGCCTCCGGGAGGGGGGTCACAGATACGCAGTATTTT. Its protein product is CASSQASGRGVTDTQYF.

This clonotype was seen at least ten times. The chain uses TRBV27 and TRBJ1-1; 9 nucleotides align to TRBD1. Trimming at V came to 6 bases and at J to 3 bases, leaving 2 bases not matched to a gene. The CDR3 is 13 residues long. Germline-derived CDR1 and CDR2 are MNHEY and SMNVEV (reference sequence). The CDR3: CASRGQGYTEAFF. The CDR3 bases are TGTGCCAGCAGAGGACAGGGGTACACTGAAGCTTTCTTT.

This clonotype came up a few times. This chain links TRBV6-2 or TRBV6-3 with TRBJ2-1; 9 bases fit TRBD2. The germline V gene has CDR1 MNHEY and CDR2 SVGEGT. J lost 1 base, V lost 2 bases, and 9 bases had no gene match. The CDR3 runs 18 residues. The CDR3 bases are TGTGCCAGCAGTTACGACTATCAGCGGGGGGCGTCCTACAATGAGCAGTTCTTC. Translated: CASSYDYQRGASYNEQFF.

This clonotype was counted at least ten times. The CDR3 nucleotides are TGTGCCAGTAGTACACGAGACAGCCACCTCAATCAGCCCCAGCATTTT. Translation gives CASSTRDSHLNQPQHF. V usage is TRBV19 and J usage is TRBJ1-5; a weak D match, TRBD1 (5 bases). The CDR3 runs to 16 residues. V was pared by 4 bases and J by 3 bases, with 16 bases between. Germline assignment: CDR1 LNHDA and CDR2 SQIVND (reference sequence).

V usage is TRBV5-4 and J usage is TRBJ2-1; D may be TRBD2 (7 bases). Per germline, CDR1 SGHNT and CDR2 YYREEE (reference sequence). There are 16 residues in the CDR3. V lost 0 bases to trimming and J lost 7 bases, with 17 bases between them. DNA for the CDR3: TGTGCCAGCAGCTTGGGACTCTGGGGGGGCGAGAATGAGCAGTTCTTC. It is translated as CASSLGLWGGENEQFF.

The sample holds many counts of this clonotype. V is TRBV12-3 or TRBV12-4 and J is TRBJ2-7, with 7 bases fitting TRBD2. The CDR3 is 14 amino acids. J was trimmed by 3 bases and V by 5 bases; bases with no gene match: 7. CDR3 sequence: CASSASGSFYEQYF. Here the CDR3 DNA reads TGTGCCAGCAGTGCTAGCGGTTCTTTCTACGAGCAGTACTTC.

This clonotype was recorded at least ten times. The V and J genes are TRBV18 and TRBJ1-1; maybe TRBD1 (5 bases). Trimming took off 3 bases at V and 6 bases at J, with 11 bases between the two ends. The CDR3 totals 13 residues. Per germline, CDR1 KGHSH and CDR2 LQKENI. Written as DNA, the CDR3 is TGTGCCAGCTCACCTAGGTCGGGGGCTGAAGCTTTCTTT. Translation: CASSPRSGAEAFF.

This clonotype was seen at least ten times. This chain joins TRBV6-5 and TRBJ1-1; a weak D match, TRBD1 (5 bases). The CDR3 runs to 16 residues. The germline gives CDR1 MNHEY, CDR2 SVGAGI. V lost 1 base and J lost 4, with 16 bases in between. The chain's CDR3 is CASSYFREGPGTEAFF. CDR3 DNA: TGTGCCAGCAGTTACTTCCGCGAGGGGCCGGGCACTGAAGCTTTCTTT.

This clonotype occurred many times. The chain carries TRBV7-6 and TRBJ2-5; D is uncertain. Germline V gives CDR1 SGHVS, CDR2 FNYEAQ. This CDR3 has 14 amino acids. V lost 2 bases and J lost 2, with 9 bases in between. The CDR3 DNA reads as TGTGCCAGCAGCTTATCCGTAGGGCAAGAGACCCAGTACTTC. As protein: CASSLSVGQETQYF.

This clonotype was counted many times. The J gene is TRBJ1-4, the V gene TRBV20-1, with D uncertain. There are 18 residues in the CDR3. Germline loops: CDR1 DFQATT, CDR2 SNEGSKA (reference sequence). The V gene lost 5 bases and the J gene lost 5 bases, with 27 bases spanning the gap. The CDR3 reads CSALRKLRFGESNEKLFF. The CDR3, as DNA: TGCAGTGCTCTTAGAAAACTCCGTTTCGGGGAGTCCAATGAAAAACTGTTTTTT.

This clonotype appeared many times. The chain combines TRBV5-1 with TRBJ2-3; D unclear. V was clipped by 0 bases and J by 0 bases, with 5 bases between them. The CDR3 is made up of 14 amino acids. The germline V gene encodes CDR1 SGHRS and CDR2 YFSETQ. The CDR3 DNA reads TGCGCCAGCAGCTTGGTTTTCAGCACAGATACGCAGTATTTT. Translating gives CASSLVFSTDTQYF.

The chain recombines TRBV6-6 with TRBJ2-7, with D uncertain. The ends were cut back, 6 bases at V and 0 bases at J, with 15 bases in the middle. CDR1 and CDR2 (germline): MNHNY, SVGAGI (reference sequence). The length of the CDR3 is 15 residues. The CDR3 spells CASRDNSFSSYEQYF. The CDR3 DNA is TGTGCCAGCAGAGATAACAGCTTTTCCTCCTACGAGCAGTACTTC.

This clonotype was seen at least ten times. The chain recombines TRBV20-1 with TRBJ2-1; 7 bases line up with TRBD2. Germline CDR1 is DFQATT and CDR2 is SNEGSKA (reference sequence). Trimming removed 3 bases from V and 8 bases from J; junction bases left unmatched: 10. The CDR3 runs 14 residues. CDR3 bases: TGCAGTGCTAGCCCCCTCGGGGGGTGGGATGAGCAGTTCTTC. Residues: CSASPLGGWDEQFF.

This clonotype was seen only a few times. The J gene is TRBJ2-5, the V gene TRBV30, with a tentative D call TRBD2 (6 bases). The length of the CDR3 is 13 residues. Germline V gene sequence: CDR1 GTSNPN, CDR2 SVGIG (reference sequence). Trimming took 2 bases from V and 4 from J, leaving 11 bases between them. This CDR3 reads CAWSNQAGETQYF. The CDR3 DNA reads as TGTGCCTGGAGTAACCAAGCGGGAGAGACCCAGTACTTC.

The rearrangement uses TRBV11-2 and TRBJ2-4, with 10 bases matching TRBD2. The CDR3 spans 15 residues. Germline V gene data show CDR1 as SGHAT and CDR2 as FQNNGV. V shed 0 bases, J shed 8 bases, and the junction held 4 bases outside the gene matches. The DNA of the CDR3 is TGTGCCAGCAGCTTAGACGCTAGCGGGAGTTACATTCAGTACTTC. Its protein is CASSLDASGSYIQYF.

This clonotype was found many times. V gene TRBV24-1 combines with J gene TRBJ2-7, with 7 nucleotides matching TRBD1. The V gene's germline CDR1 is KGHDR and CDR2 SFDVKD. The CDR3 is 13 residues long. V lost 4 bases and J lost 12; bases outside the gene matches: 11. The CDR3 coding sequence is TGTGCCACCAGTGACCCCAACAGGGGCCCCCTGTACTTC. Translating it yields CATSDPNRGPLYF.

The V call is TRBV6-2 or TRBV6-3, the J call TRBJ2-1, with 15 bases that match TRBD2. The CDR3 is made up of 15 amino acids. The ends lost 2 bases at V and 9 bases at J; junction bases unmatched: 2. Per germline, CDR1 MNHEY and CDR2 SVGEGT. CDR3 sequence reads: CASSYGLAGGLEQFF. CDR3 nucleotide sequence: TGTGCCAGCAGTTACGGACTAGCGGGGGGGCTTGAGCAGTTCTTC.

The rearrangement links TRBV27 to TRBJ2-7, with TRBD2 matching over 13 bases. CDR1 is MNHEY and CDR2 is SMNVEV in the germline V gene (reference sequence). Trimming took 3 bases from V and 6 from J; bases not matched to a gene: 5. This CDR3 has 15 residues. The DNA for the CDR3 is TGTGCCAGCAGTTTCGGACTAGCGGGAGCCCGCGAGCAGTACTTC. Encoded protein: CASSFGLAGAREQYF.